The 19 T cell receptor beta chains below come from one sample, sequenced in a study of Tregs in tolerant kidney transplant recipients. Clones were sequenced by immunoSEQ multiplex PCR, and TCRdb holds only the in-frame ones, with some missing. The table lists about 30,000 clones. The source material was CD8+ T cells from blood, sampled before the transplant. The receptors stem from a human donor who received a combined kidney and bone marrow transplant.

Note on this clone: The read is 3 residues too short to cover the CDR3 end, so that end is filled in from the germline J gene. This rearrangement joins TRBV20-1 to TRBJ1-5; possibly TRBD1 for D (5 bases). Germline assignment: CDR1 DFQATT and CDR2 SNEGSKA (reference sequence). CDR3 length: 14 amino acids. The V gene lost 4 bases and the J gene lost 1 base, with 11 bases spanning the gap. The sequenced part of the CDR3 DNA is TGCAGTGCTATGGGGGACTTCAGCAATCAGCCC. As protein: CSAMGDFSNQP. The complete CDR3 reads CSAMGDFSNQPQHF.

About this clone itself: The read terminates 3 residues ahead of where the CDR3 ends, so the germline J gene completes it. The chain is built from TRBV20-1 and TRBJ2-7; TRBD1 matches at 8 bases. CDR1 DFQATT and CDR2 SNEGSKA come from the germline V gene (reference sequence). This CDR3 contains 13 residues. Losses at the gene ends were 6 bases for V and 3 bases for J; bases not matched to a gene: 7. Partial CDR3 DNA: TGCAGTGCCGAGCTCGGACAGGGCTACGAG. Translating gives CSAELGQGYE. The whole CDR3 protein reads CSAELGQGYEQYF.

As to this clone: From the germline J gene comes the end of the CDR3, since the read stops 3 residues before it. This chain connects TRBV11-2 to TRBJ2-7; unclear D gene. Trimming stripped 3 bases from V and 0 bases from J, with 3 bases between. Germline assignment: CDR1 SGHAT and CDR2 FQNNGV. This CDR3 is built from 12 residues. Here the CDR3 reads CASSFISYEQYF. The sequenced part of the CDR3 DNA is TGTGCCAGCAGCTTTATCTCCTACGAG.

Concerning this clone: The read comes to an end 3 residues before the CDR3 does, leaving the germline J gene to fill in the end. This chain joins TRBV7-8 and TRBJ2-7; TRBD2 agrees at 9 bases. This CDR3 has 12 residues. V was pared by 6 bases and J by 6 bases, with 3 bases of the junction left unmatched. Germline CDR1 and CDR2: SGHVS and FQNEAQ. CDR3 DNA, as far as it was read: TGTGCCAGCAGTACGCGGGGGGGCGAG. This translates into CASSTRGGE. The full CDR3 protein reads CASSTRGGEQYF.

As regards this clone: The read ends 3 residues early relative to the CDR3; the germline J gene fills the gap. This chain connects TRBV2 to TRBJ1-5; 9 nucleotides match TRBD1. V lost 3 bases and J lost 2; bases outside the gene matches: 5. Germline V gene lookup returns CDR1 SNHLY and CDR2 FYNNEI. This CDR3 contains 16 residues. The CDR3 sequence: CASSEGQGWGNQPQHF. The DNA read from the CDR3 is TGTGCCAGCAGTGAGGGACAGGGTTGGGGCAATCAGCCC.

As for this clone: The read stops 3 residues short of the end of the CDR3; the missing end is completed from the germline J gene. This chain uses TRBV5-4 with TRBJ2-2; D is unresolved. The germline V and J ends were trimmed by 1 base and 8 bases, with 3 bases remaining between them. Germline CDR1 reads SGHNT; CDR2 reads YYREEE (reference sequence). This CDR3 spans 11 amino acids. CDR3: CASSLSGELFF. Partial CDR3 DNA: TGTGCCAGCAGCTTGTCTGGGGAG.

About this clone: Coverage ceases 3 residues before the CDR3 finishes, and the germline J gene fills in the end. J is TRBJ2-5 and V is TRBV7-8, with TRBD2 matching 10 bases. With V trimmed by 5 bases and J by 5 bases, 8 bases remained unmatched. The CDR3 totals 15 residues. Germline CDR1 and CDR2: SGHVS and FQNEAQ. The CDR3 DNA, read in part, is TGTGCCAGCAGCCGGAGCGGGAGGGAGATGGAGACC. As protein: CASSRSGREMET. The whole CDR3 protein is CASSRSGREMETQYF.

Points on this clone: The CDR3 extends 3 residues past the end of the read, so its final part is completed from the germline J gene. The chain joins TRBV7-9 to TRBJ2-3, with D unresolved. Germline V gives CDR1 SEHNR, CDR2 FQNEAQ (reference sequence). The CDR3 is 14 amino acids. Trimming removed 5 bases at V and 2 bases at J, with 11 bases between. The CDR3 region is CASSTRYITDTQYF. Incomplete CDR3 DNA: TGTGCCAGCAGCACAAGGTACATCACAGATACG.

With regard to this clone: From the germline J gene comes the end of the CDR3, since the read stops 3 residues before it. This chain uses TRBV7-2 with TRBJ1-1, with 9 nucleotides matching TRBD1. V lost 5 bases and J lost 5; bases outside the gene matches: 6. This CDR3 comprises 14 residues. Germline V lookup: CDR1 SGHTA, CDR2 FQGNSA. The CDR3 reads CASSPTGGVTEAFF. The CDR3 bases that were read are TGTGCCAGCAGCCCGACAGGGGGGGTGACTGAA.

As concerns this clone: The CDR3 end falls 3 residues outside the read, so it is completed with the germline J gene. This rearrangement joins TRBV7-9 to TRBJ2-7, with D tentatively TRBD2 (5 bases). The V gene's germline CDR1 is SEHNR and CDR2 FQNEAQ (reference sequence). This CDR3 is 13 amino acids long. V dropped 8 bases and J dropped 2 bases, with 13 bases sitting between them. The sequenced CDR3 bases are TGTGCCAGCGGCCCCGAGGGCCCCTACGAG. Translated: CASGPEGPYE. The complete CDR3 sequence is CASGPEGPYEQYF.

Details on this clone: The CDR3 end falls 3 residues outside the read, so it is completed with the germline J gene. The chain combines TRBV29-1 with TRBJ1-1; D is ambiguous. Looked up from germline, CDR1 is SQVTM and CDR2 is ANQGSEA. The CDR3 has 13 amino acids. V shed 3 bases and J shed 0 bases, with 8 bases lying between them. The CDR3 loop is CSVDEVMNTEAFF. The sequenced CDR3 bases are TGCAGCGTTGATGAGGTGATGAACACTGAA.

The CDR3 here is CASSLGTYYYEQYF. Incomplete CDR3 DNA: TGTGCCAGCAGCTTAGGGACATATTACTACGAG. The gene calls are TRBV7-8 and TRBJ2-7; maybe TRBD1 (5 bases). The CDR3 goes on 3 residues after the read ends, and that part is filled in from the germline J gene. The CDR3 contains 14 residues. Trimming shortened V by 1 base and J by 3 bases, and 10 bases separated the two germline ends. CDR1 is SGHVS, CDR2 FQNEAQ, per germline.

The CDR3 sequence is CASSNWAGSSYEQYF. The DNA read from the CDR3 is TGTGCCAGTAGTAACTGGGCAGGGAGCTCCTACGAG. The chain has TRBV19 and TRBJ2-7, with D possibly called TRBD1 or TRBD2 (5 bases each). Coverage ceases 3 residues before the CDR3 finishes, and the germline J gene fills in the end. Trimming removed 4 bases at V and 0 bases at J, with 13 bases between. In germline, CDR1 is LNHDA, CDR2 SQIVND (reference sequence). This CDR3 spans 15 amino acids.

Remarks on this clone: The read ends 3 residues before the CDR3 terminus; that terminus is restored from the germline J gene. The gene calls are TRBV19 and TRBJ2-1; tentatively, D is TRBD2 (6 bases). The length of the CDR3 is 14 residues. V gave up 0 bases and J gave up 6 bases, with 9 bases separating them. Germline V gives CDR1 LNHDA, CDR2 SQIVND (reference sequence). The CDR3 bases that were read are TGTGCCAGTAGTATAGAGGAGGGTGTCAATGAG. It encodes CASSIEEGVNE. The entire CDR3 protein is CASSIEEGVNEQFF.

A note on this clone: Coverage ceases 3 residues before the CDR3 finishes, and the germline J gene fills in the end. The chain links TRBV5-6 to TRBJ1-2; 8 nucleotides line up with TRBD1. Germline assignment: CDR1 SGHDT and CDR2 YYEEEE. There are 14 residues in the CDR3. CDR3 DNA (partial): TGTGCCAGCAGCCCCACGCAGGGGGCGCGAGGC. It translates to CASSPTQGARG. In full, the CDR3 is CASSPTQGARGYTF.

Partial CDR3 DNA: TGTGCCAGCAGCGCGACACTAGCGAACGAG. Translated: CASSATLANE. The whole CDR3 protein is CASSATLANEQYF. The rearrangement joins TRBV7-9 to TRBJ2-7; 7 positions agree with TRBD2. The read halts 3 residues ahead of the CDR3 end, with the missing end drawn from the germline J gene. Germline V lookup: CDR1 SEHNR, CDR2 FQNEAQ (reference sequence). Germline trimming cut 5 bases from V and 5 bases from J; bases unmatched to any gene: 6. This CDR3 region has 13 residues.

Turning to this clone: The read stops 3 residues short of the end of the CDR3; the missing end is completed from the germline J gene. The chain recombines TRBV2 with TRBJ2-7; 10 positions agree with TRBD1. V lost 4 bases, J lost 2 bases, and 11 bases stayed unmatched. This CDR3 has 17 residues. Germline V gene lookup returns CDR1 SNHLY and CDR2 FYNNEI. The CDR3 sequence: CASSVPFSGQGAYEQYF. The CDR3 bases that were read are TGTGCCAGCAGTGTGCCCTTTTCCGGACAGGGGGCCTACGAG.

A word on this clone: The read comes to an end 3 residues before the CDR3 does, leaving the germline J gene to fill in the end. This sequence joins TRBV19 and TRBJ2-5, with D possibly matching TRBD1 (6 bases). Germline lookup yields CDR1 LNHDA and CDR2 SQIVND (reference sequence). V lost 7 bases and J 5 bases, leaving 23 bases between the germline ends. CDR3 length: 16 amino acids. The CDR3 reads CASTPAGTPYGETQYF. The CDR3 bases that were read are TGTGCCAGTACCCCGGCCGGGACACCCTACGGGGAGACC. The entire variable domain, with the rest obtained from reference TRBV19 and TRBJ2-5, is as follows: DGGITQSPKYLFRKEGQNVTLSCEQNLNHDAMYWYRQDPGQGLRLIYYSQIVNDFQKGDIAEGYSVSREKKESFPLTVTSAQKNPTAFYLCASTPAGTPYGETQYFGPGTRLLVL.

Concerning this clone itself: The read terminates 3 residues ahead of where the CDR3 ends, so the germline J gene completes it. The genes are TRBV19 and TRBJ2-7, with TRBD1 as a possible D gene (6 bases). Germline V CDR1 and CDR2: LNHDA, SQIVND (reference sequence). V dropped 6 bases and J dropped 3 bases, with 12 bases sitting between them. The CDR3 is made up of 13 amino acids. The CDR3 reads CASSLTGYYEQYF. The CDR3 DNA, read in part, is TGTGCCAGTAGCCTCACAGGGTACTACGAG.